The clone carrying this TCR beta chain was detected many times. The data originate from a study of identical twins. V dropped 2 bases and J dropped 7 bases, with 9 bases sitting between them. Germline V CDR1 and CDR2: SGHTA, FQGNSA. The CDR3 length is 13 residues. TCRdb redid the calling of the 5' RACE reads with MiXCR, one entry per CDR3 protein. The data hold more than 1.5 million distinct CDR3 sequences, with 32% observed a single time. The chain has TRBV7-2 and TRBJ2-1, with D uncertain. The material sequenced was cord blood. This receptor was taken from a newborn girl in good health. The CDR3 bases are TGTGCCAGCAGCTTACTTGTCCAAAATGAGCAGTTCTTC. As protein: CASSLLVQNEQFF.